This TCR beta chain originates from a study of T cells in Graves' hyperthyroidism and ophthalmopathy. The study, taken as a whole, reports: From stable hyperthyroidism, ophthalmopathy was set apart by a 13 V-J model.

Hyperthyroidism in the patients, aged 18 to 65, was newly diagnosed and under 2 months in duration. Blood was sampled at initial diagnosis of hyperthyroidism, prior to onset of any ophthalmopathy symptoms. Source material for PBMCs was roughly 10 ml fresh peripheral blood. The V end lost 5 bases, the J end lost 6 bases, and 13 bases lay between the germline ends. The CDR3 length is 14 residues. The germline V gene encodes CDR1 MDHEN and CDR2 SYDVKM. Regions amplified from RNA transcripts were the TCR beta CDR3 regions. Researchers ran a first-round RT-PCR on the TCR CDR3 using the HTBI primer set. A single record per CDR3 protein comes from TCRdb applying MiXCR to the multiplex PCR reads. Here the sample spans over 120,000 distinct CDR3 sequences, more than 20% being singletons. This clonotype was observed many times. Its antigen is not known.

The sample consisted of blood. This clonotype was obtained from a woman in her forties or fifties with Graves' hyperthyroidism that later progressed to Graves' ophthalmopathy. The rearrangement links TRBV28 to TRBJ2-2; the D gene is possibly TRBD2 (6 bases). CDR3 sequence reads: CASSKGLQSGELFF. The CDR3 region has the DNA TGTGCCAGCAGTAAGGGACTCCAGTCCGGGGAGCTGTTTTTT.